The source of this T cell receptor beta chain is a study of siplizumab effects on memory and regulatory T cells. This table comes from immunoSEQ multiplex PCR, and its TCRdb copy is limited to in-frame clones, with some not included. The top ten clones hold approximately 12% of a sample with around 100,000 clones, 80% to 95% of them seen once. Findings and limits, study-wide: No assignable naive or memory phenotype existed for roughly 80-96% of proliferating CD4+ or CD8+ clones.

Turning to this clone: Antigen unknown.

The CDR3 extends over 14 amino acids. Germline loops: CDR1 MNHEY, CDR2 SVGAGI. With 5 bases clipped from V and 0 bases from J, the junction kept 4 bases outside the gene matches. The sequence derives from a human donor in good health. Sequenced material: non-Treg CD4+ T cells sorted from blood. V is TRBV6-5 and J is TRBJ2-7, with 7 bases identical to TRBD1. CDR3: CASSPRQGSYEQYF. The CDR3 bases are TGTGCCAGCAGTCCGCGACAGGGCTCCTACGAGCAGTACTTC.